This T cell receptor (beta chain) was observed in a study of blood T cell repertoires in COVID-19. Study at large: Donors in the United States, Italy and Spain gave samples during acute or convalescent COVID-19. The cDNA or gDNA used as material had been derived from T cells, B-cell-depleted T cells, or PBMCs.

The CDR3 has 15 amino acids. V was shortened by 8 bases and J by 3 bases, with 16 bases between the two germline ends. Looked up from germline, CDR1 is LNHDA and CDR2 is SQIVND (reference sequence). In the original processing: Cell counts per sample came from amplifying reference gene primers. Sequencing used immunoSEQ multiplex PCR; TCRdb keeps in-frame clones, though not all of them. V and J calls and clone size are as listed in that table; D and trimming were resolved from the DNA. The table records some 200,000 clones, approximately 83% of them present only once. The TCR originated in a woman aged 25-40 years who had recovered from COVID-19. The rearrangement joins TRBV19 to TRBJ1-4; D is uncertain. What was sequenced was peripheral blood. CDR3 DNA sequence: TGTGCCAGTTCCGCTCTGGAGGAGGCTAATGAAAAACTGTTTTTT. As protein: CASSALEEANEKLFF. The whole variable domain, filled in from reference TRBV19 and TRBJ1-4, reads DGGITQSPKYLFRKEGQNVTLSCEQNLNHDAMYWYRQDPGQGLRLIYYSQIVNDFQKGDIAEGYSVSREKKESFPLTVTSAQKNPTAFYLCASSALEEANEKLFFGSGTQLSVL.